This T cell receptor beta chain was sequenced for a study of cytomegalovirus exposure and HLA in healthy donors. Whole-study results and caveats: The authors later found most CMV-associated TCR beta chains appeared HLA-restricted. Later analysis placed DRB1 highest and HLA-C lowest in TCR association rates, which differed by HLA locus. For TCR beta chains, V- and J-gene trimming was later linked to a missense DCLRE1C variant.

A word on this clone: The antigen is not known.

The donors, nominally healthy at sampling, likely had unrecorded immune exposures. 13 Jbeta primers and 60 Vbeta primers were used for the PCR. Assay used: immunoSEQ multiplex PCR; TCRdb lists only in-frame clones, some missing. The table shows fewer than 120,000 clones, with over 65% occurring only once. There are 16 residues in the CDR3. Trimming at V came to 0 bases and at J to 4 bases, leaving 6 bases not matched to a gene. Germline V gives CDR1 KGHSH, CDR2 LQKENI. The specimen was PBMCs. The rearrangement uses TRBV18 and TRBJ1-3; 7 bases align to TRBD1. This TCR was sampled from a man aged 25-40 years in good health and CMV-seropositive. CDR3 DNA: TGTGCCAGCTCACCACCCGACAGGGTCCCCGGAAACACCATATATTTT. Its translation is CASSPPDRVPGNTIYF.